The 31 T cell receptor beta chains given below trace back to one sample, sequenced in a study of blood T cell repertoires in COVID-19. The method was immunoSEQ multiplex PCR; TCRdb's version includes in-frame clones alone and lacks a portion of them. The table has about 190,000 clones, less than 85% seen once. The sequencing sample was made of PBMCs or T cells enriched from blood (not recorded which). These receptors all stem from a woman aged 30 to 39 who had recovered from COVID-19.

This rearrangement joins TRBV28 to TRBJ2-5; 8 positions match TRBD1. The CDR3 loop spans 14 amino acids. Per germline, CDR1 MDHEN and CDR2 SYDVKM. Trimming removed 6 bases from V and 2 bases from J; junction bases left unmatched: 5. The CDR3 region has the DNA TGTGCCAGCAGCCCGGACAGGGTGCAAGAGACCCAGTACTTC. This codes for CASSPDRVQETQYF.

The chain is built from TRBV28 and TRBJ1-2; D is perhaps TRBD1 (5 bases). There are 13 residues in the CDR3. Trimming stripped 3 bases from V and 5 bases from J, with 10 bases between. Germline CDR1 and CDR2: MDHEN and SYDVKM. CDR3 amino acids: CASSFGTGYGYTF. The CDR3 nucleotides read TGTGCCAGCAGTTTCGGTACAGGTTATGGCTACACCTTC.

The chain joins TRBV2 to TRBJ2-3; a possible D gene is TRBD2 (5 bases). Germline-derived CDR1 and CDR2 are SNHLY and FYNNEI. The V end lost 7 bases, the J end lost 1 base, and 9 bases lay between the germline ends. There are 13 residues in the CDR3. In nucleotides, the CDR3 is TGTGCCAGCAAAGGACTGCGCACAGATACGCAGTATTTT. Its translation: CASKGLRTDTQYF.

The rearrangement uses TRBV11-3 and TRBJ2-4, with D unclear. The CDR3 is 14 residues long. The germline gives CDR1 SGHNT, CDR2 YENEEA. Trimming removed 2 bases from V and 1 base from J, with 6 bases in between. CDR3 in DNA: TGTGCCAGCAGCTTAAACGGGGCCAAAAACATTCAGTACTTC. Translating it yields CASSLNGAKNIQYF.

This chain links TRBV5-1 with TRBJ1-1; D unresolved. The germline V and J ends were trimmed by 2 bases and 1 base, with 6 bases remaining between them. Germline V lookup: CDR1 SGHRS, CDR2 YFSETQ. The CDR3 is 13 residues long. The chain's CDR3 is CASSFVQNTEAFF. As DNA, the CDR3 is TGCGCCAGCAGCTTTGTACAGAACACTGAAGCTTTCTTT.

V and J are TRBV7-9 and TRBJ1-5; the match to TRBD1 covers 8 bases. The ends lost 8 bases at V and 2 bases at J; junction bases unmatched: 11. The length of the CDR3 is 16 residues. Per germline, CDR1 SEHNR and CDR2 FQNEAQ (reference sequence). The CDR3 spells CASQTTTGAGNQPQHF. In DNA, the CDR3 is TGTGCCAGCCAAACCACGACAGGGGCCGGCAATCAGCCCCAGCATTTT.

The V call is TRBV28, the J call TRBJ2-7; possible D gene TRBD1, 6 bases. The CDR3 length is 14 residues. V was pared by 6 bases and J by 3 bases, with 15 bases between. Germline V gene sequence: CDR1 MDHEN, CDR2 SYDVKM. Here the CDR3 DNA reads TGTGCCAGCAGAGAGACAGGAGTTGTCTACGAGCAGTACTTC. Amino acid sequence: CASRETGVVYEQYF. Drawing the rest from reference TRBV28 and TRBJ2-7, the complete variable domain is DVKVTQSSRYLVKRTGEKVFLECVQDMDHENMFWYRQDPGLGLRLIYFSYDVKMKEKGDIPEGYSVSREKKERFSLILESASTNQTSMYLCASRETGVVYEQYFGPGTRLTVT.

The chain links TRBV11-2 to TRBJ2-5; 12 bases line up with TRBD2. Germline CDR1 reads SGHAT; CDR2 reads FQNNGV. CDR3 length: 16 residues. J was trimmed by 5 bases and V by 3 bases; bases with no gene match: 7. The chain's CDR3 is CASSFLAGGLSETQYF. As DNA, the CDR3 is TGTGCCAGCAGCTTCCTAGCGGGGGGGCTCAGCGAGACCCAGTACTTC. Full variable domain (remainder filled in from reference TRBV11-2 and TRBJ2-5): EAGVAQSPRYKIIEKRQSVAFWCNPISGHATLYWYQQILGQGPKLLIQFQNNGVVDDSQLPKDRFSAERLKGVDSTLKIQPAKLEDSAVYLCASSFLAGGLSETQYFGPGTRLLVL.

The V gene is TRBV5-3, the J gene TRBJ1-6; D possibly corresponds to TRBD1 (6 bases). TRBV5-3 is reported as an ORF; its role is uncertain. CDR3 length: 15 residues. Trimming took off 0 bases at V and 9 bases at J, with 13 bases between the two ends. The CDR3, as DNA: TGTGCCAGAAGCTTGGGCAGGGGCCTACGTTCACCCCTCCACTTT. Translation: CARSLGRGLRSPLHF.

CDR3 amino acids: CASSFTLAGGGQFF. The CDR3 DNA reads as TGTGCCAGCAGTTTCACCCTAGCGGGGGGAGGGCAGTTCTTC. V is TRBV28 and J is TRBJ2-1; 11 bases line up with TRBD2. Losses at the gene ends were 3 bases for V and 12 bases for J; bases not matched to a gene: 7. Germline V gene lookup returns CDR1 MDHEN and CDR2 SYDVKM. This CDR3 has 14 residues.

This clone was counted once. The chain joins TRBV28 to TRBJ2-7; 10 bases fit TRBD1. Germline CDR1 MDHEN, CDR2 SYDVKM. The CDR3 runs to 17 residues. Unmatched junction bases numbered 10, after V lost 2 bases and J lost 3 bases. The CDR3 sequence: CASSLGLGDRGNYEQYF. DNA of the CDR3: TGTGCCAGCAGTTTAGGTTTGGGGGACAGGGGTAACTACGAGCAGTACTTC.

The chain uses TRBV3-1 (or the pseudogene TRBV3-2) and TRBJ2-2; D is perhaps TRBD1 (7 bases). The V end lost 1 base, the J end lost 4 bases, and 13 bases lay between the germline ends. Germline CDR1 LGHDT, CDR2 YNNKEL (reference sequence). This CDR3 region has 16 residues. CDR3 residues: CASSQGLDRVTGELFF. The CDR3 nucleotides read TGTGCCAGCAGCCAAGGACTAGACAGGGTCACCGGGGAGCTGTTTTTT.

The chain combines TRBV5-8 with TRBJ2-3, with TRBD1 matching over 7 bases. This CDR3 region has 16 residues. CDR1 and CDR2 (germline): SGHTS, YDEGEE. V dropped 0 bases and J dropped 2; count of bases not matched to a gene: 6. The CDR3 loop is CASSLAGQVITDTQYF. The CDR3 nucleotides are TGTGCCAGCAGCTTGGCCGGACAGGTTATCACAGATACGCAGTATTTT.

J is TRBJ1-1 and V is TRBV18; perhaps TRBD1 as D (6 bases). The CDR3 consists of 14 residues. The V gene's germline CDR1 is KGHSH and CDR2 LQKENI. V was shortened by 3 bases and J by 1 base, with 9 bases between the two germline ends. For the CDR3, the DNA is TGTGCCAGCTCACCGGGACAACAGAACACTGAAGCTTTCTTT. It is translated as CASSPGQQNTEAFF.

The chain couples TRBV3-1 (or the pseudogene TRBV3-2) to TRBJ2-1, with D possibly matching TRBD2 (6 bases). Germline-derived CDR1 and CDR2 are LGHDT and YNNKEL (reference sequence). Trimming stripped 6 bases from V and 5 bases from J, with 14 bases between. The CDR3 is 14 amino acids. DNA for the CDR3: TGTGCCAGCAGTTTCTGGGGGGACCACAATGAGCAGTTCTTC. It translates to CASSFWGDHNEQFF.

This clone was observed a single time. J is TRBJ2-5 and V is TRBV11-3; 7 bases align to TRBD1. The CDR3 extends over 15 amino acids. The germline V gene encodes CDR1 SGHNT and CDR2 YENEEA. After removal of 2 bases from V and 1 base from J, the junction contained 4 bases not matched to a gene. The CDR3 bases are TGTGCCAGCAGCTTAAGACAGGGCCCCCAAGAGACCCAGTACTTC. Translating it yields CASSLRQGPQETQYF. The full variable domain, rest sourced from reference TRBV11-3 and TRBJ2-5, is EAGVVQSPRYKIIEKKQPVAFWCNPISGHNTLYWYLQNLGQGPELLIRYENEEAVDDSQLPKDRFSAERLKGVDSTLKIQPAELGDSAVYLCASSLRQGPQETQYFGPGTRLLVL.

V gene TRBV5-8 combines with J gene TRBJ2-5; 9 bases align to TRBD1. The trim removed 3 bases at V and 1 base at J, leaving 7 bases unmatched. The CDR3 has 16 amino acids. Germline CDR1 and CDR2: SGHTS and YDEGEE. CDR3 loop: CASSSGGQGFQETQYF. As DNA, the CDR3 is TGTGCCAGCAGCTCGGGGGGACAGGGTTTCCAAGAGACCCAGTACTTC.

V usage is TRBV9 and J usage is TRBJ1-1; 8 nucleotides agree with TRBD1. Germline CDR1 and CDR2: SGDLS and YYNGEE. The trim removed 4 bases at V and 10 bases at J, leaving 12 bases unmatched. The CDR3 has 14 residues. The CDR3 region is CASSPQRSTGVAFF. In DNA, the CDR3 is TGTGCCAGCAGCCCCCAACGATCGACAGGGGTAGCTTTCTTT.

The rearrangement uses TRBV20-1 and TRBJ1-2, with 8 positions matching TRBD1. Trimming cost V 4 bases and J 1 base; bases outside gene matches: 5. The CDR3 is made up of 14 amino acids. From germline, CDR1 is DFQATT and CDR2 SNEGSKA (reference sequence). The CDR3 DNA follows: TGCAGTGCTACTGACAGGGGTGGTAACTATGGCTACACCTTC. This encodes CSATDRGGNYGYTF.

CDR3 in amino acids: CASSPEQFYEQYF. The CDR3 DNA reads TGTGCCAGCAGTCCCGAACAGTTCTACGAGCAGTACTTC. This chain joins TRBV28 and TRBJ2-7, with D unresolved. Trimming cost V 5 bases and J 3 bases, with 11 bases left between them. Germline V gene lookup returns CDR1 MDHEN and CDR2 SYDVKM. This CDR3 contains 13 residues.

The chain uses TRBV18 and TRBJ1-2; unclear D gene. CDR3 length equals 13 residues. The germline V and J ends were trimmed by 3 bases and 2 bases, with 7 bases remaining between them. The germline gives CDR1 KGHSH, CDR2 LQKENI. CDR3 coding DNA: TGTGCCAGCTCACCCTCGGAGAACTATGGCTACACCTTC. Translating it yields CASSPSENYGYTF.

The CDR3 protein is CAWMVAGGNTIYF. The CDR3 nucleotides read TGTGCCTGGATGGTGGCGGGGGGAAACACCATATATTTT. The rearrangement joins TRBV30 to TRBJ1-3; D gene ambiguous. V gave up 4 bases and J gave up 4 bases, with 11 bases separating them. CDR1 is GTSNPN and CDR2 is SVGIG in the germline V gene (reference sequence). The CDR3 spans 13 residues.

The J gene is TRBJ1-4, the V gene TRBV5-5; D is unresolved. The V end lost 1 base, the J end lost 0 bases, and 13 bases lay between the germline ends. The germline CDR1 and CDR2 sequences are SGHKS and YYEKEE (reference sequence). This CDR3 is built from 17 residues. Here the CDR3 DNA reads TGTGCCAGCAGCTTGTCCCACACAACGTCAACTAATGAAAAACTGTTTTTT. It specifies CASSLSHTTSTNEKLFF.

The chain employs TRBV11-2 and TRBJ1-2; TRBD1 aligns across 7 bases. CDR3 length: 15 residues. Germline V gene sequence: CDR1 SGHAT, CDR2 FQNNGV. J was trimmed by 2 bases and V by 1 base; bases with no gene match: 4. The CDR3 DNA sequence: TGTGCCAGCAGCTTAGGGGAGACAGGGAACTATGGCTACACCTTC. Translating gives CASSLGETGNYGYTF.

V usage is TRBV5-4 and J usage is TRBJ2-1; a possible D gene is TRBD1 (6 bases). This CDR3 contains 13 residues. Deletions cut 4 bases from V and 5 bases from J, with 10 bases between. Looked up from germline, CDR1 is SGHNT and CDR2 is YYREEE (reference sequence). This CDR3 reads CASSVDSHNEQFF. CDR3 bases: TGTGCCAGCAGCGTGGACAGCCACAATGAGCAGTTCTTC.

The genes are TRBV2 and TRBJ2-3; 8 bases fit TRBD2. Looked up from germline, CDR1 is SNHLY and CDR2 is FYNNEI. J was trimmed by 4 bases and V by 6 bases; bases with no gene match: 9. The CDR3 contains 15 residues. The CDR3 coding sequence is TGTGCCAGCAGGCCTAGCGGGTTGGGGGCAGATACGCAGTATTTT. Protein sequence: CASRPSGLGADTQYF.

V is TRBV3-1 (or the pseudogene TRBV3-2) and J is TRBJ2-3; 10 bases match TRBD1. This CDR3 is 16 amino acids long. Germline V gene sequence: CDR1 LGHDT, CDR2 YNNKEL (reference sequence). V gave up 3 bases and J gave up 1 base; unmatched junction bases: 4. The CDR3 reads CASSHPGTGGTDTQYF. CDR3 sequence (DNA): TGTGCCAGCAGCCATCCCGGGACAGGGGGCACAGATACGCAGTATTTT.

This chain joins TRBV29-1 and TRBJ2-3; 8 nucleotides line up with TRBD1. This CDR3 spans 14 amino acids. V shed 4 bases, J shed 1 base, and the junction held 4 bases outside the gene matches. Germline-derived CDR1 and CDR2 are SQVTM and ANQGSEA. The CDR3, as DNA: TGCAGCGTTGGCTCGGGACAGGGCACAGATACGCAGTATTTT. It specifies CSVGSGQGTDTQYF.

V usage is TRBV4-2 and J usage is TRBJ2-7; 10 nucleotides agree with TRBD2. J lost 0 bases, V lost 4 bases, and 15 bases had no gene match. This CDR3 spans 19 amino acids. The germline V gene encodes CDR1 LGHNA and CDR2 YNFKEQ. The DNA for the CDR3 is TGTGCCAGCAGCCCCCGGGGGCTAGCGGGAGTGTCTCCCTCCTACGAGCAGTACTTC. Its translation is CASSPRGLAGVSPSYEQYF.

DNA for the CDR3: TGTGCCATCGGACAGGGCCTCGAGACCCAGTACTTC. This encodes CAIGQGLETQYF. This rearrangement joins TRBV10-3 to TRBJ2-5; 8 positions agree with TRBD1. The CDR3 extends over 12 amino acids. V trimming: 8 bases; J trimming: 5 bases; junction bases outside the gene matches: 4. The germline CDR1 and CDR2 sequences are ENHRY and SYGVKD.

The V and J genes are TRBV9 and TRBJ2-1; TRBD2 aligns across 11 bases. Germline CDR1 reads SGDLS; CDR2 reads YYNGEE. With V trimmed by 3 bases and J by 4 bases, 6 bases remained unmatched. CDR3 length: 16 amino acids. The CDR3 sequence: CASSALGTSGYNEQFF. In DNA form, the CDR3 reads TGTGCCAGCAGCGCCTTAGGGACTAGCGGATACAATGAGCAGTTCTTC.